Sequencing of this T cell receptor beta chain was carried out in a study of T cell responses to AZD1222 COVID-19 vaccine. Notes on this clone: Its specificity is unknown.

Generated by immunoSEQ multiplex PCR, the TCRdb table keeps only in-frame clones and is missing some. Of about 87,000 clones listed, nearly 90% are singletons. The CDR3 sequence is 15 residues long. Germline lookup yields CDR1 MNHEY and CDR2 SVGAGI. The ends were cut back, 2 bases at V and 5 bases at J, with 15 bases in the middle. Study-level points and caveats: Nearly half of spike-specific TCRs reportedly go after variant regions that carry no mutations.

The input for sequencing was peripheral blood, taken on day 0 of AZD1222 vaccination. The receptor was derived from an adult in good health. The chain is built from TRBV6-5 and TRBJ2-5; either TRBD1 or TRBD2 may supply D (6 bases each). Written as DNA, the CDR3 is TGTGCCAGCAGTTACCGGGGGCCTCGGGGTGAGACCCAGTACTTC. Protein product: CASSYRGPRGETQYF.